One and the same sample provided the 26 T cell receptor beta chains below, sequenced in a study of blood T cell repertoires in COVID-19. Produced via immunoSEQ multiplex PCR; TCRdb's table is partial and in-frame only. The sample includes under 250,000 clones, around four fifths of them seen just once. The sequenced sample was peripheral blood. These receptors were collected from a man aged 30 to 45 who had recovered from COVID-19.

The chain has TRBV2 and TRBJ2-2; 9 nucleotides match TRBD1. Germline V gene sequence: CDR1 SNHLY, CDR2 FYNNEI. This CDR3 has 15 amino acids. The J segment lost 0 bases and the V segment lost 6 bases, leaving 2 bases of the junction unmatched. The CDR3 region is CASRGTGSNTGELFF. CDR3 bases: TGTGCCAGCAGGGGGACAGGGTCGAACACCGGGGAGCTGTTTTTT. Supplemented by reference TRBV2 and TRBJ2-2, the full variable domain reads EPEVTQTPSHQVTQMGQEVILRCVPISNHLYFYWYRQILGQKVEFLVSFYNNEISEKSEIFDDQFSVERPDGSNFTLKIRSTKLEDSAMYFCASRGTGSNTGELFFGEGSRLTVL.

The chain couples TRBV5-4 to TRBJ2-3, with D unclear. V was trimmed by 4 bases and J by 2 bases, leaving 2 bases between them. CDR3 size: 11 residues. Germline CDR1 reads SGHNT; CDR2 reads YYREEE (reference sequence). The CDR3 loop is CASSLTDTQYF. For the CDR3, the DNA is TGTGCCAGCAGCCTCACAGATACGCAGTATTTT.

The chain joins TRBV28 to TRBJ1-1; weak D call: TRBD1 (5 bases). CDR1 MDHEN and CDR2 SYDVKM come from the germline V gene. V shed 2 bases and J shed 7 bases, with 14 bases lying between them. This CDR3 is built from 14 residues. CDR3 in DNA: TGTGCCAGCAGTTTAGAGTTAGGGGCAGGTGAAGCTTTCTTT. This codes for CASSLELGAGEAFF.

This clone was picked up one time. The rearrangement links TRBV7-9 to TRBJ2-1; D may be TRBD2 (6 bases). V was clipped by 4 bases and J by 7 bases, with 17 bases between them. CDR3 length equals 15 residues. In germline, CDR1 is SEHNR, CDR2 FQNEAQ (reference sequence). The CDR3 region is CASSSGPLRENEQFF. CDR3 DNA sequence: TGTGCCAGCAGCTCGGGACCCCTACGGGAGAATGAGCAGTTCTTC.

This clone showed up just once. CDR3 amino acids: CASSEDRGGLFYEQYV. The CDR3 nucleotides read TGCGCCAGCAGTGAAGACAGGGGGGGTTTATTCTACGAGCAGTACGTC. The chain joins TRBV10-1 to TRBJ2-7; 9 bases are a match to TRBD1. The CDR3 totals 16 residues. The V gene end was trimmed by 3 bases and the J gene end by 3 bases; junction bases not matched to a gene: 9. Per germline, CDR1 WNHNN and CDR2 SYGVQD (reference sequence).

The CDR3 coding sequence is TGTGCCAGCAGCCCTTTGGTGGGGCGGAATAGCACAGATACGCAGTATTTT. This encodes CASSPLVGRNSTDTQYF. The chain recombines TRBV11-2 with TRBJ2-3, with D possibly TRBD1 on 5 matching bases. This CDR3 spans 17 amino acids. Germline values: CDR1 SGHAT, CDR2 FQNNGV. V lost 5 bases and J lost 0, with 18 bases in between.

The chain couples TRBV5-6 to TRBJ1-4, with 10 bases fitting TRBD1. The CDR3 has 16 amino acids. Germline V lookup: CDR1 SGHDT, CDR2 YYEEEE. Unmatched junction bases numbered 6, after V lost 4 bases and J lost 3 bases. The CDR3 bases are TGTGCCAGCAGCCGCGGACAGGGGGGTCCTAATGAAAAACTGTTTTTT. It encodes CASSRGQGGPNEKLFF.

The count of this clone is one. This sequence joins TRBV10-1 and TRBJ2-1, with TRBD2 matching over 7 bases. J was trimmed by 7 bases and V by 2 bases; bases with no gene match: 5. The CDR3 length is 14 residues. Germline V gene sequence: CDR1 WNHNN, CDR2 SYGVQD (reference sequence). DNA for the CDR3: TGCGCCAGCAGTGAGGACTTCGGGAGGAATGAGCAGTTCTTC. It translates to CASSEDFGRNEQFF.

The rearrangement joins TRBV6-5 to TRBJ2-3, with TRBD2 matching over 9 bases. With V trimmed by 4 bases and J by 4 bases, 9 bases remained unmatched. Per germline, CDR1 MNHEY and CDR2 SVGAGI. The length of the CDR3 is 16 residues. As DNA, the CDR3 is TGTGCCAGCAGTTTACTCCAGGCGGGGGGGCCAGATACGCAGTATTTT. Amino acid sequence: CASSLLQAGGPDTQYF.

The rearrangement uses TRBV7-9 and TRBJ1-4; D ambiguous. Per germline, CDR1 SEHNR and CDR2 FQNEAQ (reference sequence). The CDR3 spans 15 residues. With 5 bases removed from V and 0 bases from J, the gap between germline ends came to 10 bases. CDR3: CASSPPQATNEKLFF. The CDR3 DNA reads TGTGCCAGCAGCCCCCCCCAGGCAACTAATGAAAAACTGTTTTTT.

The chain combines TRBV10-3 with TRBJ2-1; 10 bases agree with TRBD2. Germline values: CDR1 ENHRY, CDR2 SYGVKD. This CDR3 comprises 13 residues. V shed 10 bases, J shed 2 bases, and the junction held 2 bases outside the gene matches. In DNA, the CDR3 is TGTGCCACGGGGACTAGCGCCTACAATGAGCAGTTCTTC. Amino acids: CATGTSAYNEQFF.

The chain joins TRBV21-1 to TRBJ2-7; no DNA check was done on the table's D call, TRBD2. TRBV21-1 is noted as a pseudogene. This CDR3 spans 13 amino acids. The CDR3 DNA reads as TGTGCCAGCAGCAAAATCGGGGTTTACGAGCAGTACGTC. This translates into CASSKIGVYEQYV.

The chain is built from TRBV6-2 or TRBV6-3 and TRBJ1-1; 9 positions match TRBD1. Per the germline V gene, CDR1 is MNHEY and CDR2 is SVGEGT. The J segment lost 10 bases and the V segment lost 5 bases, leaving 5 bases of the junction unmatched. The CDR3 runs 12 residues. DNA of the CDR3: TGTGCCAGCAGTCTACAGGGGGCGAGAGCTTTCTTT. This gives the protein CASSLQGARAFF.

V usage is TRBV23-1 and J usage is TRBJ2-7, with no clear D. TRBV23-1 falls under the ORF class, with uncertain function. This CDR3 is 12 amino acids long. Trimming removed 0 bases from V and 7 bases from J, with 7 bases in between. The CDR3: CASSQSNGEQYV. As DNA, the CDR3 is TGCGCCAGCAGTCAATCAAACGGTGAGCAGTACGTC.

The chain joins TRBV29-1 to TRBJ2-1; 8 bases are shared with TRBD1. This CDR3 has 12 amino acids. Trimming took 8 bases from V and 6 from J; bases not matched to a gene: 6. Germline assignment: CDR1 SQVTM and CDR2 ANQGSEA. The CDR3 coding sequence is TGCAGCACAACCGGGACAGGCAATGAGCAGTTCTTC. This sequence encodes CSTTGTGNEQFF.

The V and J genes are TRBV5-5 and TRBJ2-2, with 11 bases identical to TRBD2. The CDR3 length is 18 residues. Germline values: CDR1 SGHKS, CDR2 YYEKEE (reference sequence). Unmatched junction bases numbered 14, after V lost 5 bases and J lost 5 bases. CDR3 amino acids: CASRGDRRLAGQTGELFF. The CDR3 region has the DNA TGTGCCAGCAGGGGGGATAGGAGACTAGCGGGGCAGACCGGGGAGCTGTTTTTT.

The V and J genes are TRBV24-1 and TRBJ1-2; TRBD1 might be the D (6 bases). The CDR3 runs to 13 residues. Germline values: CDR1 KGHDR, CDR2 SFDVKD. Trimming removed 9 bases at V and 4 bases at J, with 14 bases between. In nucleotides, the CDR3 is TGTGCCACCTCATCGGGAGGGGGCTATGGCTACACCTTC. Translating gives CATSSGGGYGYTF.

This chain joins TRBV5-1 and TRBJ2-5; D may be TRBD1 (5 bases). V dropped 0 bases and J dropped 5 bases, with 11 bases sitting between them. In germline, CDR1 is SGHRS, CDR2 YFSETQ. This CDR3 has 14 residues. CDR3 protein: CASSLAGAGETQYF. The CDR3 bases are TGCGCCAGCAGCTTGGCTGGGGCCGGGGAGACCCAGTACTTC. The whole variable domain, filled in from reference TRBV5-1 and TRBJ2-5, reads KAGVTQTPRYLIKTRGQQVTLSCSPISGHRSVSWYQQTPGQGLQFLFEYFSETQRNKGNFPGRFSGRQFSNSRSEMNVSTLELGDSALYLCASSLAGAGETQYFGPGTRLLVL.

This clone was seen a handful of times. The chain carries TRBV6-6 and TRBJ2-7, with TRBD1 matching over 9 bases. Germline trimming cut 0 bases from V and 2 bases from J; bases unmatched to any gene: 2. The CDR3 covers 15 residues. The germline V gene has CDR1 MNHNY and CDR2 SVGAGI (reference sequence). The CDR3 loop is CASSYSGTGPYEQYV. The CDR3 DNA follows: TGTGCCAGCAGTTACTCGGGGACAGGGCCCTACGAGCAGTACGTC.

The gene calls are TRBV28 and TRBJ1-3; possibly TRBD1 for D (6 bases). In germline, CDR1 is MDHEN, CDR2 SYDVKM. V dropped 6 bases and J dropped 4 bases, with 16 bases sitting between them. The CDR3 totals 15 residues. The CDR3, as DNA: TGTGCCAGCAGAGAACAGGGTACAGCCGGAAACACCATATATTTT. It translates to CASREQGTAGNTIYF.

The rearrangement links TRBV6-5 to TRBJ1-6, with TRBD1 as a possible D gene (6 bases). The CDR3 covers 14 residues. CDR1 and CDR2 from the germline V gene are MNHEY and SVGAGI. The V and J ends lost 4 bases and 7 bases respectively, with 11 bases between them. CDR3 region: CASSSQGRNSPLHF. CDR3 in DNA: TGTGCCAGCAGTTCTCAGGGGAGAAATTCACCCCTCCACTTT.

In its sample, this clone was seen once. This chain uses TRBV6-7 with TRBJ2-7; the match to TRBD1 covers 9 bases. TRBV6-7 is assigned to the ORF class and has an uncertain function. The J segment lost 0 bases and the V segment lost 0 bases, leaving 18 bases of the junction unmatched. The CDR3 length is 21 residues. CDR3 coding DNA: TGTGCCAGCAGTTACTCGAATAGGACCGGGACAGGGACTTACCCCTCCTACGAGCAGTACGTC. Its protein is CASSYSNRTGTGTYPSYEQYV.

DNA for the CDR3: TGTGCCAGCAGTTACGGCAGGATGTCTGGAAACACCATATATTTT. Amino acid sequence: CASSYGRMSGNTIYF. The rearrangement joins TRBV6-5 to TRBJ1-3; D is unresolved. The CDR3 spans 15 residues. Deletions cut 2 bases from V and 1 base from J, with 9 bases between. The germline CDR1 and CDR2 sequences are MNHEY and SVGAGI.

The chain links TRBV2 to TRBJ2-5, with unresolved D. This CDR3 spans 12 amino acids. The germline gives CDR1 SNHLY, CDR2 FYNNEI. V gave up 6 bases and J gave up 4 bases, with 9 bases separating them. The CDR3 DNA reads as TGTGCCAGCAGCTTTTCGTCAGAGACCCAGTACTTC. It encodes CASSFSSETQYF.

V gene TRBV12-3 or TRBV12-4 combines with J gene TRBJ2-7; 7 nucleotides line up with TRBD1. Trimming took 3 bases from V and 6 from J; bases not matched to a gene: 5. The CDR3 totals 13 residues. CDR3 region: CASSFYRGSEQYV. CDR3 nucleotide sequence: TGTGCCAGCAGTTTCTACAGGGGCTCCGAGCAGTACGTC.

J is TRBJ1-1 and V is TRBV7-9; D is uncertain. Germline CDR1 is SEHNR and CDR2 is FQNEAQ (reference sequence). CDR3 length: 12 amino acids. The ends were cut back, 5 bases at V and 6 bases at J, with 10 bases in the middle. The CDR3 protein is CASSPLGPEAFF. The CDR3, as DNA: TGTGCCAGCAGCCCTCTTGGCCCTGAAGCTTTCTTT.